The rows below give T cell receptor beta chains drawn from one sample of a study of cytomegalovirus exposure and HLA in healthy donors. Measured with immunoSEQ multiplex PCR; TCRdb has only the in-frame clones, and not every one. The table shows approximately 180,000 clones, with about 80% occurring only once. Sequencing was performed on PBMCs. The receptors here all came from a woman aged 40 to 50 in good health and CMV-seronegative. CDR3s include the opening cysteine and the closing phenylalanine or tryptophan. The order of the fields is clone size, V gene, J gene, D gene, CDR3 DNA, CDR3 protein. The D gene is left open where the match is weak. Not every row has a clone size; where given, it reads once, few, many or a size class.

-	TRBV30	TRBJ2-6	TRBD1	TGTGCCGGACAGGTTTCCGGGGCCAACGTCCTGACTTTC	CAGQVSGANVLTF
-	TRBV5-6	TRBJ1-1	TRBD1	TGTGCCAGCAGCTCATACAGGGGGCCCTACCGTGGTACTGAAGCTTTCTTT	CASSSYRGPYRGTEAFF
-	TRBV7-9	TRBJ2-3	-	TGTGCCAGCAGCTTAGATGGACAAAGCACAGATACGCAGTATTTT	CASSLDGQSTDTQYF
-	TRBV7-2	TRBJ2-5	-	TGTGCCAGCAGCCGCTCACAAAGCCAAGAGACCCAGTACTTC	CASSRSQSQETQYF
once	TRBV5-1	TRBJ2-5	-	TGCGCCAGCAGCCCCGGGGTTCAAGAGACCCAGTACTTC	CASSPGVQETQYF
-	TRBV11-3	TRBJ2-3	TRBD1	TGTGCCAGCAGCTCTTTCGCGGGACAGGGGGTGTCAGATACGCAGTATTTT	CASSSFAGQGVSDTQYF
once	TRBV15	TRBJ1-3	TRBD1	TGTGCCACCAGCAAGGGACAGGGGTATCCTGGAAACACCATATATTTT	CATSKGQGYPGNTIYF
-	TRBV5-6	TRBJ2-6	-	TGTGCCAGCAGCTTGGCTTCTGGGGCCAACGTCCTGACTTTC	CASSLASGANVLTF
once	TRBV2	TRBJ2-7	-	TGTGCCAGCAGCCGGGACTCGAACGAGCAGTACTTC	CASSRDSNEQYF
-	TRBV18	TRBJ2-1	TRBD2	TGTGCCAGCTCACCAAGCGGGAGCAGGGATGAGCAGTTCTTC	CASSPSGSRDEQFF
once	TRBV19	TRBJ1-2	TRBD1	TGTGCCAGTAGGTTGACAGGGGCGAACTATGGCTACACCTTC	CASRLTGANYGYTF
once	TRBV5-1	TRBJ2-1	-	TGCGCCAGCAGGGTGAGGGAGGTTAGCTCCTACAATGAGCAGTTCTTC	CASRVREVSSYNEQFF
-	TRBV27	TRBJ2-1	-	TGTGCCAGCAGTTTACGGGGGGAGCAGTTCTTC	CASSLRGEQFF
-	TRBV6-5	TRBJ1-5	TRBD1	TGTGCCAGCAGTGAGCGGGACAGGGAGCCCCAGCATTTT	CASSERDREPQHF
-	TRBV15	TRBJ1-1	-	TGTGCCACCAGCAGAGATGGGGCTGGGAAGAGGGAAGCTTTCTTT	CATSRDGAGKREAFF
-	TRBV9	TRBJ2-2	-	TGTGCCAGCAGCGAGAGCCCCGGGACTTTTAACACCGGGGAGCTGTTTTTT	CASSESPGTFNTGELFF
-	TRBV19	TRBJ2-1	TRBD2	TGTGCCAGTAGTATGCTAGCGGGAGGTGGGGGTGAGCAGTTCTTC	CASSMLAGGGGEQFF
-	TRBV9	TRBJ2-2	-	TGTGCCAGCAGCGCCAGCCGGATAGCGGTCACCGGGGAGCTGTTTTTT	CASSASRIAVTGELFF